Shown below are 10 T cell receptor beta chains from a single sample sequenced in a study of cytomegalovirus exposure and HLA in healthy donors. Primers included in the PCR were 60 Vbeta and 13 Jbeta primers. The table came from immunoSEQ multiplex PCR; TCRdb's copy has only in-frame clones and leaves some out. The sample holds over 250,000 clones, 70% to 90% seen once. What was sequenced was PBMCs. These receptors were collected from a man aged 40-50 years in good health and CMV-seropositive.

As for this clone: Relative to the germline gene, one junction end is altered; a read error may explain this. This sequence joins TRBV7-9 and TRBJ2-7, with TRBD2 matching 7 bases. The CDR3 covers 14 residues. The germline CDR1 and CDR2 sequences are SEHNR and FQNEAQ (reference sequence). Written as DNA, the CDR3 is TGTTCCAGCTCCGTCCGGGACTATCCACACGAGCAGTACTTC. Translating it yields CSSSVRDYPHEQYF.

The J gene is TRBJ2-7, the V gene TRBV28, with 7 positions matching TRBD2. J lost 2 bases, V lost 2 bases, and 6 bases had no gene match. The germline gives CDR1 MDHEN, CDR2 SYDVKM. CDR3 length: 15 amino acids. The CDR3 DNA is TGTGCCAGCAGTTTAGACCTAGCGGTTACCTACGAGCAGTACTTC. Encoded protein: CASSLDLAVTYEQYF.

This sequence joins TRBV9 and TRBJ2-7; perhaps TRBD1 as D (5 bases). Per germline, CDR1 SGDLS and CDR2 YYNGEE. Trimming cost V 4 bases and J 5 bases, with 22 bases left between them. This CDR3 comprises 16 residues. CDR3 in DNA: TGTGCCAGCAGCCCCGGCGATTGGGTCAGGGCTGACGAGCAGTACTTC. This encodes CASSPGDWVRADEQYF.

The chain links TRBV20-1 to TRBJ2-1; a possible D gene is TRBD1 (6 bases). In germline, CDR1 is DFQATT, CDR2 SNEGSKA (reference sequence). The CDR3 runs 10 residues. The CDR3 bases are TGCTCCCCAAAGGGGGATGAGCAGTTCTTC. Translated: CSPKGDEQFF.

V gene TRBV5-4 combines with J gene TRBJ1-1; perhaps TRBD1 as D (6 bases). CDR1 SGHNT and CDR2 YYREEE come from the germline V gene (reference sequence). Trimming took 0 bases from V and 3 from J, leaving 9 bases between them. This CDR3 is built from 14 residues. This CDR3 is CASSLGGGYTEAFF. The CDR3 bases are TGTGCCAGCAGCTTGGGAGGGGGTTACACTGAAGCTTTCTTT.

The chain links TRBV5-5 to TRBJ1-1; 7 bases fit TRBD1. With V trimmed by 4 bases and J by 5 bases, 5 bases remained unmatched. The CDR3 consists of 13 residues. Germline V gene lookup returns CDR1 SGHKS and CDR2 YYEKEE (reference sequence). The CDR3 reads CASSRGTETEAFF. For the CDR3, the DNA is TGTGCCAGCAGCAGAGGGACAGAGACTGAAGCTTTCTTT.

The gene calls are TRBV11-2 and TRBJ2-5; 8 bases line up with TRBD2. The CDR3 is made up of 15 amino acids. J was trimmed by 2 bases and V by 7 bases; bases with no gene match: 9. CDR1 and CDR2 (germline): SGHAT, FQNNGV. The CDR3 reads CASTTLAGGQETQYF. In DNA form, the CDR3 reads TGTGCCAGCACAACCTTGGCGGGAGGTCAAGAGACCCAGTACTTC.

Of note for this clone: Other DNA sequences in this specimen translate into the identical CDR3. The rearrangement joins TRBV6-5 to TRBJ1-1; D is undetermined. Trimming cost V 0 bases and J 5 bases, with 7 bases left between them. Germline V gives CDR1 MNHEY, CDR2 SVGAGI. There are 13 residues in the CDR3. DNA of the CDR3: TGTGCCAGCAGTTACTCGACGGGGACTGAAGCTTTCTTT. This encodes CASSYSTGTEAFF.

This chain links TRBV7-2 with TRBJ1-2; TRBD1 might be the D (6 bases). This CDR3 contains 14 residues. The germline gives CDR1 SGHTA, CDR2 FQGNSA. V was trimmed by 5 bases and J by 8 bases, leaving 18 bases between them. The CDR3 spells CASSGITGLRGYTF. The CDR3 bases are TGTGCCAGCAGCGGGATAACAGGGCTTCGCGGCTACACCTTC.

V is TRBV11-2 and J is TRBJ2-1; 16 bases align to TRBD2. The CDR3 sequence is 19 residues long. After removal of 3 bases from V and 2 bases from J, the junction contained 7 bases not matched to a gene. Germline values: CDR1 SGHAT, CDR2 FQNNGV. The CDR3 nucleotides are TGTGCCAGCAGCTTGGGGCCCGGGACTAGCGGGAGGGCCTACAATGAGCAGTTCTTC. Protein product: CASSLGPGTSGRAYNEQFF.